A single sample gave rise to the 3 T cell receptor beta chains below, sequenced in a study of T cells in Graves' hyperthyroidism and ophthalmopathy. It was RNA transcripts that yielded the amplified TCR beta CDR3 regions. HTBI primers drove first-round RT-PCR of the TCR CDR3. Each CDR3 protein is one row after TCRdb ran MiXCR on the multiplex PCR reads. The repertoire holds about 590,000 distinct CDR3 sequences, with roughly 14% as singletons. The sequencing input was blood. All receptors come from a woman in her thirties with Graves' hyperthyroidism.

This clonotype was observed at least ten times. The chain uses TRBV10-3 and TRBJ2-7; 8 bases are shared with TRBD1. The germline gives CDR1 ENHRY, CDR2 SYGVKD. V was pared by 3 bases and J by 1 base, with 5 bases of the junction left unmatched. This CDR3 comprises 15 residues. CDR3 DNA sequence: TGTGCCATCAGTGACCACCGGACAGGGTCCTACGAGCAGTACTTC. Translated: CAISDHRTGSYEQYF.

This clonotype was counted ten times or more. The rearrangement links TRBV28 to TRBJ2-7; 9 nucleotides align to TRBD2. CDR3 length: 14 residues. The V gene's germline CDR1 is MDHEN and CDR2 SYDVKM. The ends lost 2 bases at V and 3 bases at J; junction bases unmatched: 2. CDR3 sequence: CASSLPSGIYEQYF. CDR3 DNA sequence: TGTGCCAGCAGTTTACCTAGCGGGATCTACGAGCAGTACTTC.

This clonotype was detected only a few times. This sequence joins TRBV7-6 and TRBJ1-2; 7 nucleotides line up with TRBD1. This CDR3 has 15 residues. V gave up 1 base and J gave up 8 bases; unmatched junction bases: 10. Germline CDR1 SGHVS, CDR2 FNYEAQ. The CDR3 sequence is CASSLDNRGLGGYTF. CDR3 bases: TGTGCCAGCAGCTTAGACAACAGGGGCCTGGGGGGCTACACCTTC. The full variable domain, rest sourced from reference TRBV7-6 and TRBJ1-2, is GAGVSQSPRYKVTKRGQDVALRCDPISGHVSLYWYRQALGQGPEFLTYFNYEAQQDKSGLPNDRFSAERPEGSISTLTIQRTEQRDSAMYRCASSLDNRGLGGYTFGSGTRLTVV.